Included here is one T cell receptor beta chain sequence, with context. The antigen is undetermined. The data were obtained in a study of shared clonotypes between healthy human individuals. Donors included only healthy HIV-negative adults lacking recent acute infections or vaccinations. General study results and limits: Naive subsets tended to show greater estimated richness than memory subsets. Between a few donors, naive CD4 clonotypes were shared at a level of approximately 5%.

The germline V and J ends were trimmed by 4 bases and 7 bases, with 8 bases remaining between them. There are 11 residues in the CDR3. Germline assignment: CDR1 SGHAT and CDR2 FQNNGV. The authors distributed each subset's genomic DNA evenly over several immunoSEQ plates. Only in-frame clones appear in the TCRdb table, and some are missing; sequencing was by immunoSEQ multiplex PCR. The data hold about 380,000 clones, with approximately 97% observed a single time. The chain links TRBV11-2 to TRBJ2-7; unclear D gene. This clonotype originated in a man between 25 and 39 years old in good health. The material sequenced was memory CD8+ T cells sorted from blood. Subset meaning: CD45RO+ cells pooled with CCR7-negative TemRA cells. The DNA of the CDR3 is TGTGCCAGCAGCTACGCCTGGGAGCAGTACTTC. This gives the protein CASSYAWEQYF.